These 27 T cell receptor beta chains came from one sample sequenced in a study of CD8+ T cells in alopecia areata. RNA extraction and reverse transcription yielded cDNA as sequencing template. The repertoire was sequenced with immunoSEQ multiplex PCR; TCRdb's copy has only in-frame clones and lacks some. This sample has 65,000 to 95,000 clones, with 45% to 60% found just once. Source material: NKG2D-high CD8+ T cells sorted from blood. The receptor set was obtained from a human donor with alopecia areata.

Comment on this clone: This CDR3 is also generated by other DNA sequences in the sample. The chain uses TRBV4-1 and TRBJ2-7; D gene uncertain. Trimming stripped 1 base from V and 4 bases from J, with 5 bases between. Germline V gene sequence: CDR1 MGHRA, CDR2 YSYEKL. CDR3 length: 12 residues. Here the CDR3 reads CASSQGGYEQYF. CDR3 DNA sequence: TGCGCCAGCAGCCAAGGGGGATACGAGCAGTACTTC.

The gene calls are TRBV6-1 and TRBJ1-1, with a weak D call TRBD1 (5 bases). The germline gives CDR1 MNHNS, CDR2 SASEGT. The CDR3 totals 12 residues. CDR3 nucleotide sequence: TGTGCGGTCCCATGGGGGTCCACTGAAGCTTTCTTT. Residues: CAVPWGSTEAFF.

The chain joins TRBV29-1 to TRBJ2-1; 15 nucleotides agree with TRBD2. V gave up 3 bases and J gave up 1 base; unmatched junction bases: 7. The CDR3 is 18 amino acids. Germline loops: CDR1 SQVTM, CDR2 ANQGSEA. The CDR3 region is CSVDGLAGGPRSYNEQFF. The DNA of the CDR3 is TGCAGCGTTGACGGACTAGCGGGAGGGCCCAGGTCCTACAATGAGCAGTTCTTC.

The chain joins TRBV28 to TRBJ2-1; tentatively, D is TRBD1 (5 bases). The CDR3 spans 16 residues. The germline V gene has CDR1 MDHEN and CDR2 SYDVKM. Trimming cost V 4 bases and J 3 bases, with 16 bases left between them. CDR3 region: CASSSQDIYYYNEQFF. In nucleotides, the CDR3 is TGTGCCAGCAGTTCTCAGGACATATACTACTACAATGAGCAGTTCTTC.

The V call is TRBV29-1, the J call TRBJ2-4; D is ambiguous. V was pared by 4 bases and J by 2 bases, with 9 bases between. The CDR3 loop spans 13 amino acids. Germline V lookup: CDR1 SQVTM, CDR2 ANQGSEA. In DNA form, the CDR3 reads TGCAGCGTTGGAGAATTTTCCAAAAACATTCAGTACTTC. Encoded protein: CSVGEFSKNIQYF.

The chain combines TRBV13 with TRBJ1-1; D is perhaps TRBD1 (5 bases). V was clipped by 5 bases and J by 5 bases, with 18 bases between them. This CDR3 is built from 15 residues. CDR1 PRHDT and CDR2 FYEKMQ come from the germline V gene (reference sequence). The CDR3 reads CASSLPPGGITEAFF. Written as DNA, the CDR3 is TGTGCCAGCAGCCTCCCCCCGGGGGGGATAACTGAAGCTTTCTTT.

This clone was observed a handful of times. This chain connects TRBV29-1 to TRBJ2-7; 7 nucleotides align to TRBD1. The V segment lost 2 bases and the J segment 3 bases; nucleotides outside the gene matches: 4. The CDR3 runs 13 residues. Germline values: CDR1 SQVTM, CDR2 ANQGSEA. DNA for the CDR3: TGCAGCGTTGAATTACCAGGGGGCTACGAGCAGTACTTC. Amino acids: CSVELPGGYEQYF.

Concerning this clone itself: A junction boundary mismatches the germline segment, possibly from a read error. CDR3 protein: CAIKHGTSGDNEQLF. The CDR3 DNA reads TGTGCCATCAAGCACGGGACTAGCGGCGACAATGAGCAGCTCTTC. The gene calls are TRBV10-3 and TRBJ2-1, with TRBD2 identical over 11 bases. The CDR3 is 15 amino acids. From germline, CDR1 is ENHRY and CDR2 SYGVKD.

This clone was seen a few times. The chain employs TRBV28 and TRBJ2-1; D is uncertain. This CDR3 is 13 amino acids long. V shed 7 bases and J shed 5 bases, with 12 bases lying between them. From germline, CDR1 is MDHEN and CDR2 SYDVKM. The CDR3 region is CASTMAGDNEQFF. The CDR3 region has the DNA TGTGCCAGCACTATGGCCGGTGACAATGAGCAGTTCTTC.

The chain links TRBV13 to TRBJ1-4; no definite D call. The J call is uncertain, as TRBJ2-2 better fits the DNA end. The V gene's germline CDR1 is PRHDT and CDR2 FYEKMQ (reference sequence). The CDR3 loop spans 12 amino acids. CDR3 sequence (DNA): TGTGCCAGCAGTGCTGCCTTCGGGGAGCTGTTTTTT. It specifies CASSAAFGELFF.

This sequence joins TRBV28 and TRBJ2-3; possible D gene TRBD1, 6 bases. This CDR3 has 16 amino acids. CDR1 is MDHEN and CDR2 is SYDVKM in the germline V gene. V lost 4 bases and J lost 3, with 17 bases in between. CDR3 in amino acids: CASSSRQVEGTDTQYF. The CDR3 bases are TGTGCCAGCAGTTCGAGACAGGTAGAGGGGACAGATACGCAGTATTTT.

This clone was found once. The chain combines TRBV15 with TRBJ2-7; 8 bases fit TRBD1. Germline assignment: CDR1 LNHNV and CDR2 YYDKDF (reference sequence). V was pared by 3 bases and J by 3 bases, with 4 bases of the junction left unmatched. The CDR3 contains 14 residues. CDR3 nucleotides: TGTGCCACCAGCAGGACAGGGGACCTCTACGAGCAGTACTTC. Its protein is CATSRTGDLYEQYF.

The chain couples TRBV27 to TRBJ2-7; 7 positions match TRBD2. V was clipped by 5 bases and J by 3 bases; unmatched bases: 13. The CDR3 is 16 amino acids. CDR1 is MNHEY and CDR2 is SMNVEV in the germline V gene (reference sequence). CDR3 residues: CASSPWGGLEGYEQYF. CDR3 DNA sequence: TGTGCCAGCAGTCCCTGGGGAGGGCTGGAGGGCTACGAGCAGTACTTC.

The chain links TRBV29-1 to TRBJ2-1; TRBD2 is a possible D gene (5 bases). Germline CDR1 SQVTM, CDR2 ANQGSEA. CDR3 length equals 18 residues. Trimming cost V 1 base and J 2 bases, with 21 bases left between them. CDR3 coding DNA: TGCAGCGTTGAAGGGACCCCTCTTCGAGGGCCAGCCTACAATGAGCAGTTCTTC. Translation gives CSVEGTPLRGPAYNEQFF.

The gene calls are TRBV20-1 and TRBJ2-3; D gene uncertain. Germline V CDR1 and CDR2: DFQATT, SNEGSKA (reference sequence). The CDR3 consists of 11 residues. Trimming took off 5 bases at V and 1 base at J, with 4 bases between the two ends. In DNA, the CDR3 is TGCAGTGCTGGACGCACAGATACGCAGTATTTT. Residues: CSAGRTDTQYF.

The chain joins TRBV30 to TRBJ1-2, with a tentative D call TRBD1 (6 bases). CDR1 is GTSNPN, CDR2 SVGIG, per germline (reference sequence). V was cut by 4 bases and J by 5 bases, with 14 bases left in between. The CDR3 contains 13 residues. In nucleotides, the CDR3 is TGTGCCTGGACCCCGGAAGGGGGATATGGCTACACCTTC. It yields the protein CAWTPEGGYGYTF.

In its sample, this clone was seen a few times. This chain links TRBV9 with TRBJ2-3, with a tentative D call TRBD2 (5 bases). Germline CDR1 SGDLS, CDR2 YYNGEE. The CDR3 spans 15 residues. V lost 4 bases to trimming and J lost 4 bases, with 16 bases between them. The CDR3 DNA is TGTGCCAGCAGCACCAGCGGAGCTCCAGCAGATACGCAGTATTTT. This encodes CASSTSGAPADTQYF.

This chain links TRBV2 with TRBJ1-6; TRBD1 aligns across 9 bases. V gave up 5 bases and J gave up 6 bases; unmatched junction bases: 8. Germline V lookup: CDR1 SNHLY, CDR2 FYNNEI. This CDR3 region has 16 residues. In nucleotides, the CDR3 is TGTGCCAGCAGTAACCCCGGGGACAGGGCTAATTCACCCCTCCACTTT. The encoded protein is CASSNPGDRANSPLHF.

There are a few counts of this clone. The chain joins TRBV7-9 to TRBJ2-7; 8 bases fit TRBD1. Germline V gene data show CDR1 as SEHNR and CDR2 as FQNEAQ (reference sequence). V lost 2 bases, J lost 6 bases, and 6 bases stayed unmatched. CDR3 length: 14 amino acids. CDR3 in DNA: TGTGCCAGCAGCTTACCGGACAGGGCGAGCGAGCAGTACTTC. Protein: CASSLPDRASEQYF.

This clone was found a few times. The chain couples TRBV15 to TRBJ2-3; possibly TRBD2 for D (5 bases). V was trimmed by 5 bases and J by 4 bases, leaving 10 bases between them. The CDR3 extends over 13 amino acids. Germline V gene data show CDR1 as LNHNV and CDR2 as YYDKDF (reference sequence). DNA of the CDR3: TGTGCCACCAGCTTCCGGGGAGCAGATACGCAGTATTTT. It yields the protein CATSFRGADTQYF.

The V gene is TRBV27, the J gene TRBJ2-6; tentative D call: TRBD1 (6 bases). The CDR3 has 17 amino acids. Looked up from germline, CDR1 is MNHEY and CDR2 is SMNVEV (reference sequence). The germline V and J ends were trimmed by 8 bases and 0 bases, with 17 bases remaining between them. CDR3 DNA sequence: TGTGCCAGCGCCTTCGGGACAACCCTCTCTGGGGCCAACGTCCTGACTTTC. Protein: CASAFGTTLSGANVLTF.

CDR3 nucleotides: TGTGCCAGCAGTTCCCCGGGACAGATTTCCTACGAGCAGTACTTC. Its protein is CASSSPGQISYEQYF. V and J are TRBV27 and TRBJ2-7, with 7 bases matching TRBD1. This CDR3 is built from 15 residues. CDR1 MNHEY and CDR2 SMNVEV come from the germline V gene (reference sequence). V dropped 4 bases and J dropped 1; count of bases not matched to a gene: 7.

V and J are TRBV29-1 and TRBJ1-1, with D possibly matching TRBD1 (5 bases). CDR3 length: 15 residues. V was cut by 4 bases and J by 4 bases, with 19 bases left in between. Germline CDR1 SQVTM, CDR2 ANQGSEA. CDR3 sequence reads: CSVAPSGWGGTEAFF. The CDR3, as DNA: TGCAGCGTTGCTCCTTCAGGGTGGGGGGGCACTGAAGCTTTCTTT.

The gene calls are TRBV9 and TRBJ2-1; D perhaps matches TRBD2 (5 bases). The CDR3 extends over 17 amino acids. In germline, CDR1 is SGDLS, CDR2 YYNGEE. V was clipped by 0 bases and J by 0 bases, with 13 bases between them. CDR3 region: CASSVGGLASSYNEQFF. The CDR3 DNA reads TGTGCCAGCAGCGTAGGCGGCCTAGCTAGCTCCTACAATGAGCAGTTCTTC.

The V gene is TRBV5-6, the J gene TRBJ1-1, with 7 bases lining up with TRBD1. This CDR3 comprises 16 residues. Germline V gene lookup returns CDR1 SGHDT and CDR2 YYEEEE. The V and J ends lost 4 bases and 3 bases, in that order; junction bases with no gene match: 12. CDR3 nucleotide sequence: TGTGCCAGCAGCGGTGGCCTACAGGGGTTGGACACTGAAGCTTTCTTT. Its protein product is CASSGGLQGLDTEAFF.

A word on this clone: Distinct nucleotide sequences in the sample also encode this CDR3. The chain carries TRBV7-9 and TRBJ2-7, with D unresolved. V lost 3 bases and J 6 bases, leaving 6 bases between the germline ends. CDR3 length equals 11 residues. Per germline, CDR1 SEHNR and CDR2 FQNEAQ (reference sequence). The CDR3 DNA reads TGTGCCAGCAGCTTGGGTCCCGAGCAGTACTTC. This translates into CASSLGPEQYF. The full variable domain, with the rest looked up from reference TRBV7-9 and TRBJ2-7, is DTGVSQNPRHKITKRGQNVTFRCDPISEHNRLYWYRQTLGQGPEFLTYFQNEAQLEKSRLLSDRFSAERPKGSFSTLEIQRTEQGDSAMYLCASSLGPEQYFGPGTRLTVT.

The genes are TRBV7-3 and TRBJ2-3, with D uncertain. Germline V gives CDR1 SGHTA, CDR2 FQGTGA. This CDR3 region has 13 residues. Trimming removed 0 bases at V and 6 bases at J, with 7 bases between. CDR3 in DNA: TGTGCCAGCAGCTTAACTCCGGCTGATACGCAGTATTTT. This codes for CASSLTPADTQYF.